This TCR beta chain was captured in a study of tumour-infiltrating T cells in Burkitt lymphoma. In the study overall: Overall and progression-free survival were predicted by productive clonality.

Germline V gene data show CDR1 as MGHRA and CDR2 as YSYEKL. This CDR3 contains 14 residues. Deletions cut 3 bases from V and 0 bases from J, with 9 bases between. As concerns this clone: Additional DNA sequences in this sample encode the identical CDR3.

TCRdb's table, derived via immunoSEQ multiplex PCR, lists solely in-frame clones and lacks some. The data hold more than 5,000 clones, with more than 8% observed a single time. This chain links TRBV4-1 with TRBJ2-7; D assignment may be TRBD1 or TRBD2 (5 bases each). The receptor was derived from a human donor with diffuse large B-cell lymphoma. The sample taken for sequencing was tumor tissue. CDR3 region: CASSQGPHSYEQYF. The CDR3 DNA reads TGCGCCAGCAGCCAGGGACCCCACTCCTACGAGCAGTACTTC.